These T cell receptor beta chains were read from a single sample in a study of cytomegalovirus exposure and HLA in healthy donors. Profiling relied on immunoSEQ multiplex PCR, and the TCRdb table lists in-frame clones only, not all of them. The table has over 150,000 clones, 82% seen once. Sequenced sample: PBMCs. All receptors derive from a woman aged 50 to 60 in good health and CMV-seropositive. CDR3s include the opening cysteine and the closing phenylalanine or tryptophan. A D gene is named only where the DNA matches it firmly. Clone size is stated in some rows and not others, as once, few, many or a class when expanded.

TRBV6-5	TRBD1	-	TRBJ2-7	CASTGTAYEQYF	TGTGCCAGCACAGGGACAGCCTACGAGCAGTACTTC
TRBV29-1	-	-	TRBJ2-3	CSARGSTDTQYF	TGCAGCGCCCGGGGGAGCACAGATACGCAGTATTTT
TRBV11-2	-	-	TRBJ2-3	CASSALNTDTQYF	TGTGCCAGCAGCGCACTAAACACAGATACGCAGTATTTT
TRBV5-1	-	-	TRBJ2-5	CASSLAPGAVGTQYF	TGCGCCAGCAGCTTGGCGCCCGGTGCGGTGGGGACCCAGTACTTC
TRBV10-2	TRBD1	-	TRBJ2-1	CASSATGETQMTLLPSYNEQFF	TGCGCCAGCAGTGCTACAGGGGAAACGCAAATGACCCTCCTCCCCTCCTACAATGAGCAGTTCTTC
TRBV4-1	TRBD1	-	TRBJ2-3	CASSQEGFGGQGTPRSTDTQYF	TGCGCCAGCAGCCAAGAGGGGTTTGGGGGACAGGGAACACCACGAAGCACAGATACGCAGTATTTT
TRBV27	-	-	TRBJ2-3	CASASVGLTDTQYF	TGTGCCAGCGCGAGCGTAGGACTCACAGATACGCAGTATTTT
TRBV5-1	-	-	TRBJ1-4	CASSKTATNEKLFF	TGCGCCAGCAGCAAGACAGCAACTAATGAAAAACTGTTTTTT
TRBV6-5	TRBD1	once	TRBJ2-2	CASSYQGQGTGELFF	TGTGCCAGCAGTTACCAGGGACAGGGGACCGGGGAGCTGTTTTTT
TRBV2	TRBD1	-	TRBJ2-5	CASSRTGLETQYF	TGTGCCAGCAGTCGGACAGGGTTAGAGACCCAGTACTTC
TRBV5-8	-	-	TRBJ1-5	CASSLGPGPAQPQHF	TGTGCCAGCAGCTTGGGCCCGGGTCCAGCGCAGCCCCAGCATTTT